At least ten counts were recorded for the clone carrying this T cell receptor (beta chain). Its matching antigen is unknown. One entry per CDR3 protein, called by TCRdb with MiXCR from the 5' RACE reads. The data show a few hundred thousand distinct CDR3 sequences, less than 9.5% seen once. Germline V gene data show CDR1 as MDHEN and CDR2 as SYDVKM. The V and J ends lost 3 bases and 2 bases, in that order; junction bases with no gene match: 7. This CDR3 region has 16 residues. This sample stems from a study of CD8 T cells in ankylosing spondylitis. Study-level results: A number of the motif variants had already been described in reactive arthritis synovial fluid and blood. Among TCR beta sequences, a motif of under ten highly homologous variants appeared characteristic of ankylosing spondylitis blood. Disease-associated clones were reportedly significantly overrepresented in matched ankylosing spondylitis synovial fluid.

This TCR derives from a male donor with ankylosing spondylitis. This sequence joins TRBV28 and TRBJ2-3; the match to TRBD1 covers 8 bases. Sequencing was done on a sample of blood, either unsorted or a sorted T cell fraction (not recorded which). The CDR3 DNA reads TGTGCCAGCAGTTTCCAAACAGGGGGGCACACAGATACGCAGTATTTT. Translation gives CASSFQTGGHTDTQYF.